These T cell receptor beta chains were read from a single sample in a study of beta chain features in type 1 diabetes. Method: immunoSEQ multiplex PCR; TCRdb's copy keeps in-frame clones and lacks some. The table records 600,000 or so clones, 11% to 15% of them present only once. The specimen sequenced was naive CD4+ T cells from blood. Every receptor here comes from a man between 18 and 35 years old with type 1 diabetes. CDR3s include the opening cysteine and the closing phenylalanine or tryptophan. The D gene is left open where the match is weak. Rows give clone size only sometimes, using once, few, many, or a class for an expanded clone.

v_gene	j_gene	d_gene	abundance	CDR3nt	CDR3aa
TRBV4-3	TRBJ2-3	NA	NA	TGCGCCAGCAGCCCGGGGGTCACAGATACGCAGTATTTT	CASSPGVTDTQYF
TRBV6-5	TRBJ1-5	NA	few	TGTGCCAGCAGCTCGGGACAATGGTATCAGCCCCAGCATTTT	CASSSGQWYQPQHF
TRBV29-1	TRBJ2-5	TRBD1	NA	TGCAGCGTCGACGGGGGACAGGGGGCGCACGAGACCCAGTACTTC	CSVDGGQGAHETQYF
TRBV30	TRBJ2-1	TRBD2	few	TGTGCCTGGAGTCGACTAGCGGGACACAATGAGCAGTTCTTC	CAWSRLAGHNEQFF
TRBV27	TRBJ1-1	NA	NA	TGTGCCAGCAGTTCCCACACTCCGGGCCCCGGGATCTTT	CASSSHTPGPGIF
TRBV9	TRBJ2-3	TRBD2	NA	TGTGCCAGCAGCGGGACTAGCAGTAGCACAGATACGCAGTATTTT	CASSGTSSSTDTQYF
TRBV4-3	TRBJ1-2	NA	NA	TGCGCCAGCAGCCAAGACAGGGGCCACTATGGCTACACCTTC	CASSQDRGHYGYTF
TRBV7-9	TRBJ2-3	TRBD1	NA	TGTGCCAGCAGCCCGGGACAGGGTCTGGGGACAGATACGCAGTATTTT	CASSPGQGLGTDTQYF
TRBV28	TRBJ2-7	TRBD1	NA	TGTGCCAGCATTTCGATTGGACAGGGGTCCCACGAGCAGTACTTC	CASISIGQGSHEQYF
TRBV6-6	TRBJ2-3	NA	NA	TGTGCCAGCGGTACAGGGTCAGATACGCAGTATTTT	CASGTGSDTQYF
TRBV5-1	TRBJ1-2	NA	NA	TGCGCCAGCAGCCCACAGGGAACCAACTATGGCTACACCTTC	CASSPQGTNYGYTF
TRBV11-2	TRBJ2-4	TRBD2	NA	TGTGCCAGCAGGCAGGGAAACCCGGGACTACACATTCAGTACTTC	CASRQGNPGLHIQYF
TRBV2	TRBJ2-7	NA	few	TGTGCCAGCAGTGTGTGGGGGCAGGATGTCGAGCAGTACTTC	CASSVWGQDVEQYF
TRBV7-9	TRBJ1-1	TRBD1	few	TGTGCCAGCAGCGCACGGACAGGCGGGGACACTGAAGCTTTCTTT	CASSARTGGDTEAFF
TRBV7-2	TRBJ1-5	NA	few	TGTGCCAGCAGCTTAGAGGGTGGGCCCCAGCATTTT	CASSLEGGPQHF
TRBV29-1	TRBJ1-1	TRBD1	NA	TGCAGCGTTACCCGCCGGGACAGTAAGAACACTGAAGCTTTCTTT	CSVTRRDSKNTEAFF
TRBV5-4	TRBJ2-7	NA	once	TGTGCCAGCAGCTTGGACCCTTGGGGGGAGCAGTACTTC	CASSLDPWGEQYF
TRBV30	TRBJ1-5	NA	few	TGTGCCTGGAGTGAGGGGGTGTATAGCAATCAGCCCCAGCATTTT	CAWSEGVYSNQPQHF
TRBV30	TRBJ2-7	TRBD1	NA	TGTGCCTGGAGCGAGGGACAGGGGATCGACGAGCAGTACTTC	CAWSEGQGIDEQYF
TRBV30	TRBJ1-2	NA	NA	TGTGCCTGGAGTGTACCTCGGGAGGGCAGGCCGCGGAATGGCTACACCTTC	CAWSVPREGRPRNGYTF
TRBV4-3	TRBJ2-3	TRBD1	few	TGCGCCAGCAGCCAGGACAGGGTGGTCGGCACAGATACGCAGTATTTT	CASSQDRVVGTDTQYF
TRBV29-1	TRBJ2-3	NA	few	TGCAGCGTTGCGAAAGGGGGGAGCACAGATACGCAGTATTTT	CSVAKGGSTDTQYF
TRBV4-1	TRBJ2-7	NA	few	TGCGCCAGCAGCCAAGGTAGCTTGAGCTCCTACGAGCAGTACTTC	CASSQGSLSSYEQYF
TRBV5-1	TRBJ2-1	TRBD1	NA	TGCGCCAGCAGCTTGCTGGACAGGGGGTACAATGAGCAGTTCTTC	CASSLLDRGYNEQFF
TRBV11-2	TRBJ2-6	TRBD2	few	TGTGCCAGCAGCTTACCTCGGGGAGGGTCATGGTCTGGGGCCAACGTCCTGACTTTC	CASSLPRGGSWSGANVLTF
TRBV6-5	TRBJ2-7	NA	few	TGTGCCAGCAGCCCAACAGGGACCACCTACGAGCAGTACTTC	CASSPTGTTYEQYF
TRBV5-1	TRBJ1-4	NA	NA	TGCGCCAGCAGCTTGGATGGAGAAAAACTGTTTTTT	CASSLDGEKLFF
TRBV30	TRBJ2-5	NA	NA	TGTGCCTGGTCACAGACGTACCAAGAGACCCAGTACTTC	CAWSQTYQETQYF
TRBV28	TRBJ1-6	NA	NA	TGTGCCAGCAGTTTAAGGGGTTCCGCTTCACCCCTCCACTTT	CASSLRGSASPLHF
TRBV5-1	TRBJ1-2	NA	NA	TGCGCCAGCAGCTCCGGAGATTCAGTGGTATATGGCTACACCTTC	CASSSGDSVVYGYTF
TRBV28	TRBJ2-1	TRBD1	NA	TGTGGATCGGGACAGGGGGGCCACAATGAGCAGTTCTTC	CGSGQGGHNEQFF
TRBV7-2	TRBJ2-2	NA	NA	TGTGCCAGCAGCTCCGCGGAACGCGGGGAGCTGTTTTTT	CASSSAERGELFF
TRBV30	TRBJ2-3	NA	NA	TGTGCCTGGAGTGTGGTAGCAGAGAGCACAGATACGCAGTATTTT	CAWSVVAESTDTQYF
TRBV5-1	TRBJ1-2	NA	NA	TGCGCCAGCAGCTTGGCCGACGAGATAGGAGGCTACACCTTC	CASSLADEIGGYTF
TRBV10-3	TRBJ2-1	TRBD2	NA	TGTGCCATCGGACTGACTAGCGGGAGGTCGGATGAGCAGTTCTTC	CAIGLTSGRSDEQFF
TRBV2	TRBJ2-2	TRBD1	NA	TGTGCCAGCAGTGACCCAAGGGCAGGGGGAGCCGGGGAGCTGTTTTTT	CASSDPRAGGAGELFF
TRBV2	TRBJ2-3	TRBD1	few	TGTGCCAGCAGTCCGACAGGGACGGATCCGCAGTATTTT	CASSPTGTDPQYF
TRBV5-6	TRBJ2-1	NA	few	TGTGCCAGCAGCTTGGGAGGATTGCGGGAGCAGTTCTTC	CASSLGGLREQFF
TRBV4-2	TRBJ2-1	TRBD2	few	TGTGCCAGCAGCCAAGGGGAGGGTAGCTCCTACAATGAGCAGTTCTTC	CASSQGEGSSYNEQFF
TRBV6-5	TRBJ1-1	TRBD1	NA	TGTGCCAGCAACTTACAGGGGCGGCTGTGGGCTTTCTTT	CASNLQGRLWAFF
TRBV7-3	TRBJ2-3	TRBD1	NA	TGTGCCAGCAGCACCCAGGGCAGGGGGACAGATACGCAGTATTTT	CASSTQGRGTDTQYF
TRBV4-3	TRBJ2-1	TRBD2	few	TGCGCCAGCAGCCAAGATCATACAGCGGGGGGAAGCAATGAGCAGTTCTTC	CASSQDHTAGGSNEQFF
TRBV10-1	TRBJ1-2	NA	NA	TGCGCCAGCAGTGAGTCACGAGTGTCCCCATATGGCTACACCTTC	CASSESRVSPYGYTF
TRBV5-1	TRBJ2-1	NA	NA	TGCGCCAGCAGCTTGGTCCCCAATGAGCAGTTCTTC	CASSLVPNEQFF
TRBV10-3	TRBJ2-5	NA	few	TGTGCCATCACCTGGGACTACCAAGAGACCCAGTACTTC	CAITWDYQETQYF
TRBV6-1	TRBJ2-3	NA	few	TGTGCCAGCAGTGAAGCAGGGATGGATACGCAGTATTTT	CASSEAGMDTQYF
TRBV4-2	TRBJ2-7	NA	NA	TGTGCCAGCAGCCAAGGGGCGGAGCGGCTTATATCCTACGAGCAGTACTTC	CASSQGAERLISYEQYF